Listed here are 20 T cell receptor beta chains from one sample, sequenced in a study of blood T cell repertoires in COVID-19. The assay was immunoSEQ multiplex PCR, and TCRdb's table has in-frame clones only and misses some. The data show approximately 31,000 clones, 90% to 95% seen once. The sample taken for sequencing was peripheral blood. These receptors were obtained from a man between 60 and 70 years old with acute or convalescent COVID-19.

By share, this clone ranks as medium-sized. The J gene is TRBJ1-6, the V gene TRBV18; 11 bases align to TRBD1. This CDR3 is built from 16 residues. Germline loops: CDR1 KGHSH, CDR2 LQKENI. Germline trimming cut 6 bases from V and 7 bases from J; bases unmatched to any gene: 8. Written as DNA, the CDR3 is TGTGCCAGCTCTCCCACGGGACAGGGGGGAAATTCACCCCTCCACTTT. Its translation is CASSPTGQGGNSPLHF.

The CDR3, as DNA: TGTGCCAGCTTTGACAGAGGCTCCTACGAGCAGTACTTC. Its protein is CASFDRGSYEQYF. The chain is built from TRBV6-5 and TRBJ2-7; perhaps TRBD1 as D (5 bases). Germline CDR1 reads MNHEY; CDR2 reads SVGAGI. The CDR3 loop spans 13 amino acids. Trimming stripped 8 bases from V and 0 bases from J, with 11 bases between.

J is TRBJ1-5 and V is TRBV27, with a tentative D call TRBD1 (5 bases). The germline gives CDR1 MNHEY, CDR2 SMNVEV (reference sequence). The CDR3 has 15 amino acids. Trimming took off 3 bases at V and 1 base at J, with 10 bases between the two ends. The CDR3 protein is CASSFRGQSNQPQHF. The DNA for the CDR3 is TGTGCCAGCAGTTTCAGAGGACAAAGCAATCAGCCCCAGCATTTT.

The V gene is TRBV24-1, the J gene TRBJ2-5; the D gene is possibly TRBD1 (6 bases). This CDR3 has 12 residues. V gave up 9 bases and J gave up 2 bases, with 9 bases separating them. Per germline, CDR1 KGHDR and CDR2 SFDVKD. In nucleotides, the CDR3 is TGTGCCACCCAACAGGGACAAGAGACCCAGTACTTC. Translated, it gives CATQQGQETQYF.

The genes are TRBV9 and TRBJ1-6; D gene unclear. Trimming shortened V by 3 bases and J by 9 bases, and 10 bases separated the two germline ends. Germline-derived CDR1 and CDR2 are SGDLS and YYNGEE. The length of the CDR3 is 13 residues. The CDR3 DNA follows: TGTGCCAGCAGCGCCCAGGTGGTTTCACCCCTCCACTTT. Protein: CASSAQVVSPLHF.

The genes are TRBV9 and TRBJ2-1, with TRBD2 matching over 7 bases. The CDR3 has 15 amino acids. V lost 0 bases to trimming and J lost 8 bases; unmatched junction nucleotides: 8. Germline V gene data show CDR1 as SGDLS and CDR2 as YYNGEE. This chain's CDR3 is CASSVGPGGEDEQFF. The CDR3 DNA reads as TGTGCCAGCAGCGTAGGTCCGGGAGGCGAGGATGAGCAGTTCTTC.

The chain has TRBV6-5 and TRBJ1-2; no reliable D call. V was clipped by 8 bases and J by 5 bases, with 12 bases between them. The germline V gene encodes CDR1 MNHEY and CDR2 SVGAGI. The CDR3 is 12 amino acids. The CDR3 region has the DNA TGTGCCAGCCTTGGTGGAGGGTATGGCTACACCTTC. Its protein product is CASLGGGYGYTF.

The V call is TRBV7-8, the J call TRBJ2-1; D is possibly TRBD2 (5 bases). V was cut by 0 bases and J by 7 bases, with 7 bases left in between. The CDR3 length is 13 residues. Per the germline V gene, CDR1 is SGHVS and CDR2 is FQNEAQ. In nucleotides, the CDR3 is TGTGCCAGCAGCTTAGCGTCGGGGAATGAGCAGTTCTTC. Translated: CASSLASGNEQFF. Looking up the rest from reference TRBV7-8 and TRBJ2-1 gives the full variable domain: GAGVSQSPRYKVAKRGQDVALRCDPISGHVSLFWYQQALGQGPEFLTYFQNEAQLDKSGLPSDRFFAERPEGSVSTLKIQRTQQEDSAVYLCASSLASGNEQFFGPGTRLTVL.

The chain employs TRBV20-1 and TRBJ2-1; 11 bases map to TRBD2. CDR3 size: 14 residues. Unmatched junction bases numbered 7, after V lost 3 bases and J lost 9 bases. Germline V CDR1 and CDR2: DFQATT, SNEGSKA (reference sequence). CDR3 DNA sequence: TGCAGTGCTAGTAGCGGGAGGGCCTTGGGTGAGCAGTTCTTC. This codes for CSASSGRALGEQFF.

The chain employs TRBV7-2 and TRBJ2-2; 8 nucleotides agree with TRBD1. J gave up 0 bases and V 5 bases, and 8 bases lay outside the gene matches. Germline-derived CDR1 and CDR2 are SGHTA and FQGNSA. This CDR3 region has 17 residues. CDR3 region: CASSIDRGPANTGELFF. The CDR3 DNA follows: TGTGCCAGCAGCATCGACAGGGGCCCCGCGAACACCGGGGAGCTGTTTTTT.

V and J are TRBV20-1 and TRBJ2-5; D may match TRBD1 or TRBD2 (5 bases each). Germline V gives CDR1 DFQATT, CDR2 SNEGSKA (reference sequence). The CDR3 runs 13 residues. V was clipped by 3 bases and J by 5 bases, with 13 bases between them. Here the CDR3 reads CSASAGAGETQYF. The CDR3 DNA sequence: TGCAGTGCTAGTGCGGGCGCAGGGGAGACCCAGTACTTC.

The V and J genes are TRBV29-1 and TRBJ2-1, with TRBD1 matching over 8 bases. From germline, CDR1 is SQVTM and CDR2 ANQGSEA. V lost 4 bases to trimming and J lost 4 bases; unmatched junction nucleotides: 6. This CDR3 is 14 amino acids long. The CDR3 sequence: CSVVATGVYNEQFF. The CDR3 bases are TGCAGCGTTGTTGCGACAGGGGTATACAATGAGCAGTTCTTC.

This rearrangement joins TRBV10-3 to TRBJ1-5; D not resolved. The ends were cut back, 4 bases at V and 5 bases at J, with 9 bases in the middle. The CDR3 spans 13 residues. Germline V lookup: CDR1 ENHRY, CDR2 SYGVKD. The CDR3 sequence is CAISVKEDQPQHF. The CDR3 DNA reads TGTGCCATCAGTGTCAAGGAGGATCAGCCCCAGCATTTT.

The chain employs TRBV12-3 or TRBV12-4 and TRBJ2-1; D ambiguous. V lost 1 base to trimming and J lost 12 bases, with 10 bases between them. The CDR3 loop spans 12 amino acids. The CDR3 sequence is CASSLDGNSQFF. The CDR3 DNA reads TGTGCCAGCAGTTTAGATGGTAACTCGCAGTTCTTC.

The V and J genes are TRBV6-5 and TRBJ1-5; D uncertain. The CDR3 runs 14 residues. Per germline, CDR1 MNHEY and CDR2 SVGAGI. With 5 bases removed from V and 7 bases from J, the gap between germline ends came to 15 bases. CDR3 DNA sequence: TGTGCCAGCAGTCTAAGGAGGGCGGGACAGCCCCAGCATTTT. Its translation: CASSLRRAGQPQHF.

The J gene is TRBJ1-2, the V gene TRBV19, with 8 bases lining up with TRBD1. Germline CDR1 reads LNHDA; CDR2 reads SQIVND (reference sequence). The trim removed 4 bases at V and 3 bases at J, leaving 4 bases unmatched. The CDR3 consists of 14 residues. CDR3 nucleotide sequence: TGTGCCAGTAGTAGGGACAGGACCTACTATGGCTACACCTTC. It specifies CASSRDRTYYGYTF.

CDR3 in DNA: TGTGCCAGCAGCCAAAGGGGGCGCGACACTGAAGCTTTCTTT. Amino acids: CASSQRGRDTEAFF. The rearrangement links TRBV3-1 (or the pseudogene TRBV3-2) to TRBJ1-1, with 7 bases aligning to TRBD1. Germline-derived CDR1 and CDR2 are LGHDT and YNNKEL (reference sequence). The CDR3 is 14 residues long. With 2 bases clipped from V and 3 bases from J, the junction kept 3 bases outside the gene matches.

V gene TRBV12-3 or TRBV12-4 combines with J gene TRBJ1-1; D is unresolved. This CDR3 spans 13 amino acids. V lost 6 bases to trimming and J lost 4 bases, with 12 bases between them. The CDR3 here is CASSPPGSTEAFF. For the CDR3, the DNA is TGTGCCAGCAGCCCCCCGGGAAGCACTGAAGCTTTCTTT.

This clone was detected only once. V and J are TRBV2 and TRBJ1-1, with D unclear. The germline CDR1 and CDR2 sequences are SNHLY and FYNNEI. There are 13 residues in the CDR3. Trimming stripped 5 bases from V and 0 bases from J, with 7 bases between. This CDR3 is CASSLYLNTEAFF. The CDR3 DNA reads TGTGCCAGCAGTCTCTATTTGAACACTGAAGCTTTCTTT.

This chain uses TRBV4-2 with TRBJ1-6, with D perhaps TRBD1 (6 bases). The CDR3 runs to 17 residues. Germline V lookup: CDR1 LGHNA, CDR2 YNFKEQ. The V end was cut by 0 bases, the J end by 0 bases, with 9 bases between. This CDR3 reads CASSQEGARSYNSPLHF. The CDR3 DNA is TGTGCCAGCAGCCAAGAGGGGGCCCGCTCCTATAATTCACCCCTCCACTTT.